A single sample gave rise to the 14 T cell receptor beta chains below, sequenced in a study of blood T cell repertoires in COVID-19. Libraries were prepared by immunoSEQ multiplex PCR; TCRdb keeps only in-frame clonotypes and omits some of them. The table has about 77,000 clones, 80% seen once. The material sequenced was peripheral blood. The receptors here all came from a woman between 70 and 85 years old with acute or convalescent COVID-19.

The chain employs TRBV7-2 and TRBJ1-6; 7 bases fit TRBD1. V lost 2 bases, J lost 10 bases, and 2 bases stayed unmatched. The CDR3 has 13 residues. Germline V gives CDR1 SGHTA, CDR2 FQGNSA. The DNA for the CDR3 is TGTGCCAGCAGCTTACAGGGGGACTCACCCCTCCACTTT. Translating gives CASSLQGDSPLHF. The full variable domain, completed using reference TRBV7-2 and TRBJ1-6, is GAGVSQSPSNKVTEKGKDVELRCDPISGHTALYWYRQSLGQGLEFLIYFQGNSAPDKSGLPSDRFSAERTGGSVSTLTIQRTQQEDSAVYLCASSLQGDSPLHFGNGTRLTVT.

The chain carries TRBV6-5 and TRBJ1-1; D remains ambiguous. Trimming took off 7 bases at V and 5 bases at J, with 14 bases between the two ends. Germline V gives CDR1 MNHEY, CDR2 SVGAGI. The CDR3 is 13 amino acids. In nucleotides, the CDR3 is TGTGCCAGCACTAAGGCGGGTCTTACTGAAGCTTTCTTT. Translated, it gives CASTKAGLTEAFF.

CDR3 bases: TGTGCCACCAGTGATCCGGCCAGGGGGCTCACCGGGGAGCTGTTTTTT. Translating gives CATSDPARGLTGELFF. The chain carries TRBV24-1 and TRBJ2-2, with TRBD1 matching 8 bases. There are 16 residues in the CDR3. Germline trimming cut 3 bases from V and 4 bases from J; bases unmatched to any gene: 6. Per the germline V gene, CDR1 is KGHDR and CDR2 is SFDVKD.

This clone came up once. This chain links TRBV18 with TRBJ2-3; no clear D gene. CDR1 is KGHSH and CDR2 is LQKENI in the germline V gene. V lost 0 bases, J lost 7 bases, and 14 bases lay in between. The CDR3 totals 15 residues. The DNA of the CDR3 is TGTGCCAGCTCACCACCCGCCAGCACAGATCATACGCAGTATTTT. Its protein is CASSPPASTDHTQYF.

This sequence joins TRBV19 and TRBJ1-1, with a weak D call TRBD1 (6 bases). Per the germline V gene, CDR1 is LNHDA and CDR2 is SQIVND (reference sequence). This CDR3 has 15 residues. The ends were cut back, 6 bases at V and 2 bases at J, with 16 bases in the middle. The CDR3 region has the DNA TGTGCCAGTAGCCTAATTAGACAGGCCAACACTGAAGCTTTCTTT. Translated: CASSLIRQANTEAFF. The variable domain in full, with the rest retrieved from reference TRBV19 and TRBJ1-1, is DGGITQSPKYLFRKEGQNVTLSCEQNLNHDAMYWYRQDPGQGLRLIYYSQIVNDFQKGDIAEGYSVSREKKESFPLTVTSAQKNPTAFYLCASSLIRQANTEAFFGQGTRLTVV.

V and J are TRBV4-2 and TRBJ1-6; TRBD1 matches 7 bases. V was clipped by 6 bases and J by 4 bases; unmatched bases: 12. Germline V gene lookup returns CDR1 LGHNA and CDR2 YNFKEQ. This CDR3 is 17 amino acids long. The CDR3 protein is CASSQGGLTGYNSPLHF. CDR3 bases: TGTGCCAGCAGTCAGGGGGGTCTCACAGGTTATAATTCACCCCTCCACTTT.

The rearrangement links TRBV7-2 to TRBJ1-4; possible D gene TRBD1, 6 bases. Germline values: CDR1 SGHTA, CDR2 FQGNSA. V dropped 2 bases and J dropped 7 bases, with 14 bases sitting between them. The CDR3 covers 15 residues. CDR3 DNA: TGTGCCAGCAGCTTATTTGGGACAAAGGGTGAAAAACTGTTTTTT. The encoded protein is CASSLFGTKGEKLFF.

Here the CDR3 DNA reads TGTGCCAGCAGCCGACAGGGGATTAGCAATCAGCCCCAGCATTTT. Translating it yields CASSRQGISNQPQHF. The rearrangement joins TRBV5-6 to TRBJ1-5; 8 bases align to TRBD1. This CDR3 contains 15 residues. Germline assignment: CDR1 SGHDT and CDR2 YYEEEE. V lost 4 bases, J lost 0 bases, and 3 bases stayed unmatched.

The gene calls are TRBV19 and TRBJ2-7, with TRBD1 matching over 10 bases. Germline V CDR1 and CDR2: LNHDA, SQIVND (reference sequence). V dropped 4 bases and J dropped 5; count of bases not matched to a gene: 11. The CDR3 is made up of 16 amino acids. This CDR3 reads CASSSRDRGGRDEQYF. In DNA, the CDR3 is TGTGCCAGTAGTAGCCGGGACAGGGGCGGCCGGGACGAGCAGTACTTC.

The chain has TRBV27 and TRBJ2-7; 7 bases align to TRBD1. Germline CDR1 reads MNHEY; CDR2 reads SMNVEV (reference sequence). The CDR3 is made up of 15 amino acids. V gave up 3 bases and J gave up 1 base; unmatched junction bases: 6. CDR3 sequence: CASSFWADRSYEQYF. The CDR3 DNA is TGTGCCAGCAGTTTTTGGGCGGACAGGTCCTACGAGCAGTACTTC.

The genes are TRBV5-1 and TRBJ1-4, with D perhaps TRBD1 (6 bases). Trimming removed 5 bases from V and 12 bases from J, with 23 bases in between. Germline V CDR1 and CDR2: SGHRS, YFSETQ. The CDR3 extends over 15 amino acids. CDR3 bases: TGCGCCAGCAGTTTACCTTCCGGGGACAAAAAAGAACTGTTTTTT. Amino acid sequence: CASSLPSGDKKELFF.

V and J are TRBV9 and TRBJ2-3, with 14 bases lining up with TRBD2. Per the germline V gene, CDR1 is SGDLS and CDR2 is YYNGEE. The length of the CDR3 is 18 residues. V was clipped by 0 bases and J by 6 bases; unmatched bases: 9. CDR3 sequence: CASSVVDGGLAGADTQYF. CDR3 nucleotides: TGTGCCAGCAGCGTAGTCGACGGGGGACTAGCGGGGGCCGATACGCAGTATTTT.

This chain links TRBV18 with TRBJ2-5; TRBD1 agrees at 12 bases. The length of the CDR3 is 16 residues. Unmatched junction bases numbered 10, after V lost 4 bases and J lost 7 bases. CDR1 and CDR2 (germline): KGHSH, LQKENI. CDR3 amino acids: CASSLPGTGGEGTQYF. Written as DNA, the CDR3 is TGTGCCAGCTCACTTCCCGGGACAGGGGGCGAAGGGACCCAGTACTTC.

The chain uses TRBV4-3 and TRBJ1-2; D ambiguous. Germline CDR1 and CDR2: LGHNA and YSLEER. The V end was cut by 4 bases, the J end by 1 base, with 10 bases between. The CDR3 length is 14 residues. In DNA, the CDR3 is TGCGCCAGCAGCCCATGGGAGGGTAACTATGGCTACACCTTC. This codes for CASSPWEGNYGYTF.